These T cell receptor beta chains were read from a single sample in a study of cytomegalovirus exposure and HLA in healthy donors. Libraries were prepared by immunoSEQ multiplex PCR; TCRdb keeps only in-frame clonotypes and omits some of them. The data show 170,000 or so clones, about 69% seen once. Sequenced: PBMCs. The receptors derive from a male donor in good health and CMV-seronegative. The CDR3 runs from the conserved cysteine through the conserved F or W. A D gene is named only where the DNA matches it firmly. Not all rows give a size; the values are once, few, many and, for expanded clones, a class.

j_gene,abundance,d_gene,v_gene,CDR3nt,CDR3aa
TRBJ2-7,once,TRBD2,TRBV30,TGTGCCTGGAGTGTAGTGGCGGGAGTAAACGAGCAGTACTTC,CAWSVVAGVNEQYF
TRBJ2-1,few,TRBD2,TRBV7-9,TGTGCCAGCAGTATACTAGCGGGGGGGAATGAGCAGTTCTTC,CASSILAGGNEQFF
TRBJ2-7,-,TRBD2,TRBV7-2,TGTGCCAGCAGCCCTAGCGGGAGGGCCTACGAGCAGTACTTC,CASSPSGRAYEQYF
TRBJ1-5,-,TRBD1,TRBV19,TGTGCCAGTAGTATTAAGGGGGCAGGAAGCAATCAGCCCCAGCATTTT,CASSIKGAGSNQPQHF
TRBJ2-1,-,-,TRBV7-9,TGTGCCAGCATCCCGGGAGAGCGCCTCTTATACAATGAGCAGTTCTTC,CASIPGERLLYNEQFF
TRBJ2-1,once,-,TRBV30,TGTGCCTGGAGTGATGGTCGGGACTTCAATGAGCAGTTCTTC,CAWSDGRDFNEQFF
TRBJ1-5,-,-,TRBV5-1,TGCGCCAGCAGCTTGACAGACGCCCCCAATCAGCCCCAGCATTTT,CASSLTDAPNQPQHF
TRBJ1-6,-,-,TRBV6-5,TGTGCCAGCAGACCTCCCGGACACAGGAATTCACCCCTCCACTTT,CASRPPGHRNSPLHF
TRBJ2-6,-,-,TRBV4-3,TGCGCCAGCAGCCAAGGCGAATCTGGGGCCAACGTCCTGACTTTC,CASSQGESGANVLTF
TRBJ1-4,-,-,TRBV7-9,TGTGCCAGCGGGGGGGCTGAAAAACTGTTTTTT,CASGGAEKLFF
TRBJ1-5,-,-,TRBV5-1,TGCGCCAGCAGCTTGAGGCAGGGTGCTCAGCCCCAGCATTTT,CASSLRQGAQPQHF
TRBJ1-5,-,-,TRBV7-9,TGTGCCAGCAGCTTAGAAGGGGCCACCCTCTCCGGCAATCAGCCCCAGCATTTT,CASSLEGATLSGNQPQHF
TRBJ1-5,once,-,TRBV4-1,TGCGCCAGCAGCCAAGTCGGGTATAGCAATCAGCCCCAGCATTTT,CASSQVGYSNQPQHF
TRBJ2-5,once,TRBD2,TRBV11-2,TGTGCCAGCAGCTTTATGGCTAGCGGTATCCAAGAGACCCAGTACTTC,CASSFMASGIQETQYF
TRBJ1-5,few,TRBD1,TRBV30,TGTGCCTGGAGTGGGACAGGTAGCAATCAGCCCCAGCATTTT,CAWSGTGSNQPQHF
TRBJ2-4,-,-,TRBV29-1,TGCAGCGTCGTACACCGGGACTTCAAAAACATTCAGTACTTC,CSVVHRDFKNIQYF
TRBJ1-5,once,-,TRBV5-1,TGCGCCAGCAGCTTGGAGGGGGTCCCTAATCAGCCCCAGCATTTT,CASSLEGVPNQPQHF
TRBJ1-2,-,-,TRBV9,TGTGCCAGCAGCGTAGAAGGGGATGGCTACACCTTC,CASSVEGDGYTF
TRBJ2-1,few,TRBD1,TRBV5-8,TGTGCCAGCAGCTTGATGAACAGGGGGTATGATGAGCAGTTCTTC,CASSLMNRGYDEQFF
TRBJ1-1,-,TRBD1,TRBV4-1,TGCGCCAGCAGCCAATGGGGGACAGGGAGCGTGACTGAAGCTTTCTTT,CASSQWGTGSVTEAFF
TRBJ2-2,-,-,TRBV4-1,TGCGCCAGCAGCCTCCACAGCGAGGGCCCCGGGGAGCTGTTTTTT,CASSLHSEGPGELFF
TRBJ2-1,-,TRBD2,TRBV15,TGTGCCACCAGCACTGACCTACTAGCGGGAGATTTTCATGAGCAGTTCTTC,CATSTDLLAGDFHEQFF
TRBJ2-2,few,-,TRBV28,TGTGCCAGCAGTCCCTGGGCGGGCAGGGAGGACACCGGGGAGCTGTTTTTT,CASSPWAGREDTGELFF
TRBJ2-3,few,TRBD2,TRBV6-4,TGTGCCAGCCGCACTAGCGGGAGAAGCACAGATACGCAGTATTTT,CASRTSGRSTDTQYF
TRBJ1-1,-,-,TRBV9,TGTGCCAGCAGCAAAGACCTTGACAGTTATTTATCCATGAACACTGAAGCTTTCTTT,CASSKDLDSYLSMNTEAFF
TRBJ1-2,-,-,TRBV5-4,TGTGCCAGCAGCTTAGGGGGGGCGCGCGGAGAAGGCTACACCTTC,CASSLGGARGEGYTF
TRBJ2-2,-,-,TRBV21-1,TGTGCCAGCAGGGGTGGCAGGGGGCACGGGGAGCTGTTTTTT,CASRGGRGHGELFF
TRBJ2-7,once,TRBD1,TRBV30,TGTGCCTGGGAAAGCGACAGGGGCTACGAGCAGTACTTC,CAWESDRGYEQYF
TRBJ1-6,-,-,TRBV11-2,TGTGCCAGCAGCTTACCACAGGGTCTAATACCTACCCTCCACTTT,CASSLPQGLIPTLHF
TRBJ1-4,-,TRBD1,TRBV4-3,TGCGCCAGCAGCCAAGAGACGGGACAGGGCTTTTGGGAACTGTTTTTT,CASSQETGQGFWELFF
TRBJ1-5,-,TRBD1,TRBV6-5,TGTGCCAGCAGTCCCCGGACAGGGCCAGGGCAGCCCCAGCATTTT,CASSPRTGPGQPQHF
TRBJ2-7,-,-,TRBV4-1,TGCGCCAGCAGCCAAGATGATTGGGAGACGGCCCCTTACGAGCAGTACTTC,CASSQDDWETAPYEQYF
TRBJ2-7,-,-,TRBV12-5,TGTGCTAGTGGTTTGGCCACAGGGTACGAGCAGTACTTC,CASGLATGYEQYF
TRBJ2-5,-,-,TRBV6-1,TGTGCCAGCAGTGAAGAAAGGAACCGCGGAGCGGGGACCCAGTACTTC,CASSEERNRGAGTQYF
TRBJ2-1,-,TRBD2,TRBV6-4,TGTGCCAGCAGTGACTCGGCGGGAGGGGGATATGAGCAGTTCTTC,CASSDSAGGGYEQFF
TRBJ1-5,-,-,TRBV20-1,TGCAGTGCAAAATCAGGGCCCCAGCATTTT,CSAKSGPQHF
TRBJ1-5,-,-,TRBV19,TGTGCCAGTAGCTTCGCGGGGGGGAAGGGGCCCCAGCATTTT,CASSFAGGKGPQHF
TRBJ2-3,-,-,TRBV30,TGTGCCTGGAGATCGGGGGTGAGCACAGATACGCAGTATTTT,CAWRSGVSTDTQYF
TRBJ1-1,-,-,TRBV6-5,TGTGCCAGCAGTTACTCGAGCAGGGGTGTAAACACTGAAGCTTTCTTT,CASSYSSRGVNTEAFF
TRBJ1-4,-,-,TRBV5-1,TGCGCCAGCAGCTCGGAAGGGGCTAATGAAAAACTGTTTTTT,CASSSEGANEKLFF
TRBJ2-7,-,TRBD1,TRBV6-5,TGTGCCAGCGAACCTAGACAGGGGGCACCCTACGAGCAGTACTTC,CASEPRQGAPYEQYF
TRBJ1-3,-,TRBD1,TRBV5-1,TGCGCCAGCAGCAGACAGGGTCACGACGGTCAGACTGGAAACACCATATATTTT,CASSRQGHDGQTGNTIYF
TRBJ2-5,few,TRBD1,TRBV5-1,TGCGCCAGCAGCCCGTGGGACAGGGGGTTAGAGACCCAGTACTTC,CASSPWDRGLETQYF
TRBJ2-5,-,-,TRBV28,TGTGCCAGCAGAGGACCGGGGGAGACCCAGTACTTC,CASRGPGETQYF
TRBJ2-3,-,-,TRBV9,TGTGCCAGCAGCGTATATCCGGGAGCCGGCGGAGATACGCAGTATTTT,CASSVYPGAGGDTQYF
TRBJ2-2,-,TRBD2,TRBV9,TGTGCCAGCAGCGGATGGGGCGGGAGTGTCACCGGGGAGCTGTTTTTT,CASSGWGGSVTGELFF
TRBJ2-1,-,TRBD2,TRBV6-5,TGTGCCAGCAGAAGGACTAGCTTGGCTGAGCAGTTCTTC,CASRRTSLAEQFF
TRBJ2-1,-,TRBD2,TRBV30,TGTGCCTCGCCCGGGAGGGGTGCCTACAATGAGCAGTTCTTC,CASPGRGAYNEQFF
TRBJ2-3,-,TRBD2,TRBV9,TGTGCCAGCAGCGCGGTCGGGGGGTCAAGCACAGATACGCAGTATTTT,CASSAVGGSSTDTQYF
TRBJ2-1,-,-,TRBV7-3,TGTGCCAGCAGCCAATACGGGACTGGGGGACACAATGAGCAGTTCTTC,CASSQYGTGGHNEQFF
TRBJ2-2,-,-,TRBV6-5,TGTGCCAGCAGTTTACAGGGTACCGGGGAGCTGTTTTTT,CASSLQGTGELFF
TRBJ1-2,-,-,TRBV2,TGTGCCGGTAGACAGGCCGAACCATTAAATGGCTACACCTTC,CAGRQAEPLNGYTF
TRBJ1-3,-,-,TRBV2,TGTGCCAGCAGGGGGACTACACCTGGAAACACCATATATTTT,CASRGTTPGNTIYF